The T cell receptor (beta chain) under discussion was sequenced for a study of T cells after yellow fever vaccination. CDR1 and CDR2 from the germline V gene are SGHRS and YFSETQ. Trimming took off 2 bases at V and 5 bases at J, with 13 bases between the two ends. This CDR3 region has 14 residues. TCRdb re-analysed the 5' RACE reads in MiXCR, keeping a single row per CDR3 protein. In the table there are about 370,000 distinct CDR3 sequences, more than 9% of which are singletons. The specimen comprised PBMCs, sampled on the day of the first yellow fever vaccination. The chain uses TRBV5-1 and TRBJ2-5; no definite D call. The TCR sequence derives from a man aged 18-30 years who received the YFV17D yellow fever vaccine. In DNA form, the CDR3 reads TGCGCCAGCAGCTTAGGGCTCGGTGAGGAGACCCAGTACTTC. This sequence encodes CASSLGLGEETQYF.